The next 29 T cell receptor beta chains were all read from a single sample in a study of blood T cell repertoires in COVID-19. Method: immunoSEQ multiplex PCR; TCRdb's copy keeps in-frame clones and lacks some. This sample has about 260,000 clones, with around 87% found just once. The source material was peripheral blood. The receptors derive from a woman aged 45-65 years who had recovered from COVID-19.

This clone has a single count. The CDR3, as DNA: TGTGCCAGCAGCCACTTCGACAGGGTTAACTATGGCTACACCTTC. This encodes CASSHFDRVNYGYTF. V is TRBV3-1 (or the pseudogene TRBV3-2) and J is TRBJ1-2, with TRBD1 matching over 7 bases. The germline V gene encodes CDR1 LGHDT and CDR2 YNNKEL (reference sequence). Losses at the gene ends were 3 bases for V and 1 base for J; bases not matched to a gene: 5. The CDR3 runs 15 residues.

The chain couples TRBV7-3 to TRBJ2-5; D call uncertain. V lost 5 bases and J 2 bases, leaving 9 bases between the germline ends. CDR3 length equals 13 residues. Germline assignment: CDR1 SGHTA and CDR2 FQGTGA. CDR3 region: CASSPRPQETQYF. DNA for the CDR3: TGTGCCAGCAGCCCCAGGCCTCAAGAGACCCAGTACTTC.

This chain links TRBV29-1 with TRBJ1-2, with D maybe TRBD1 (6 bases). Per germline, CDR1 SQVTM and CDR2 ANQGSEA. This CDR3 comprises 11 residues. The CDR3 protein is CSGRGSHGYTF. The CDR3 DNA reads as TGCAGTGGCAGGGGTTCACATGGCTACACCTTC.

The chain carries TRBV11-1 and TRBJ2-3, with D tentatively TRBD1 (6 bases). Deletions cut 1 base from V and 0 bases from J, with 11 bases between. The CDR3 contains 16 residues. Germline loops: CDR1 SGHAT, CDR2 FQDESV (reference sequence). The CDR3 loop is CASSLGYRESTDTQYF. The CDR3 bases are TGTGCCAGCAGCTTAGGATACAGGGAAAGCACAGATACGCAGTATTTT.

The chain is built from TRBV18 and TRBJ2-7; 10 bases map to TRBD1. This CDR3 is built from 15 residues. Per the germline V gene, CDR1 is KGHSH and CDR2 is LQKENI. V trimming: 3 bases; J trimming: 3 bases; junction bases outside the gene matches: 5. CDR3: CASSPPGQGSYEQYF. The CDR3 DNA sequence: TGTGCCAGCTCACCCCCGGGACAGGGGAGCTACGAGCAGTACTTC.

The CDR3 region has the DNA TGTGCCAGCAGCTGGCAACGGGACAGGAACACTGAAGCTTTCTTT. It is translated as CASSWQRDRNTEAFF. This chain uses TRBV7-2 with TRBJ1-1; TRBD1 agrees at 7 bases. With V trimmed by 4 bases and J by 1 base, 6 bases remained unmatched. The CDR3 extends over 15 amino acids. CDR1 is SGHTA, CDR2 FQGNSA, per germline.

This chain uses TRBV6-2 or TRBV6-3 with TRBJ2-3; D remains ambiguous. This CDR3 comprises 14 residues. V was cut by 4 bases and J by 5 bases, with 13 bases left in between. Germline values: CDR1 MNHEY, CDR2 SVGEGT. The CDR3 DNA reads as TGTGCCAGCAGTTCCCCCCCGCCGGTAGATACGCAGTATTTT. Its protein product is CASSSPPPVDTQYF.

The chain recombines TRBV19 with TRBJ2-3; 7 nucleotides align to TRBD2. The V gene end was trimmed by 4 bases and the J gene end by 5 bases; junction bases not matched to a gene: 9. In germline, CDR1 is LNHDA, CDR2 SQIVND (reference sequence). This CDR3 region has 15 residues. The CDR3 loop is CASSTPGGSGDTQYF. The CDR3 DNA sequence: TGTGCCAGTAGTACCCCCGGCGGGAGCGGAGATACGCAGTATTTT.

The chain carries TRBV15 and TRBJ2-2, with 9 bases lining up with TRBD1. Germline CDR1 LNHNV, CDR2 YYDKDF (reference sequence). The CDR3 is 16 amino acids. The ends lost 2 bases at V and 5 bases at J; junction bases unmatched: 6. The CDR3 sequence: CATSRLGQGRTGELFF. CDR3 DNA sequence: TGTGCCACCAGCAGACTAGGACAGGGGAGGACCGGGGAGCTGTTTTTT.

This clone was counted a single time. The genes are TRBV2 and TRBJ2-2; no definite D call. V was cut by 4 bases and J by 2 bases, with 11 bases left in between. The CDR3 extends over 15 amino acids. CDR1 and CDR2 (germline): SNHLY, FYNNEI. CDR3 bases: TGTGCCAGCAGTGCGTGGGCAGCCAACACCGGGGAGCTGTTTTTT. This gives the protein CASSAWAANTGELFF.

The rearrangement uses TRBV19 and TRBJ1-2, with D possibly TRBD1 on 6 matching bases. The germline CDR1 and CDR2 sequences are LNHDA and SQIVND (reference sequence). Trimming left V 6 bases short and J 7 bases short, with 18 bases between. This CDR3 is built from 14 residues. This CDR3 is CASSLHRENFGYTF. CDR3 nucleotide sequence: TGTGCCAGTAGCCTACACAGGGAGAATTTTGGCTACACCTTC.

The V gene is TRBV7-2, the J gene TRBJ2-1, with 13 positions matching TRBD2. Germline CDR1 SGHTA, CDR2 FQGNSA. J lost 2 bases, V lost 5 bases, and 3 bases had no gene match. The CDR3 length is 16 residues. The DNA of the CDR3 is TGTGCCAGCAGCCCCACTAGCGGGGGGGCCTACAATGAGCAGTTCTTC. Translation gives CASSPTSGGAYNEQFF.

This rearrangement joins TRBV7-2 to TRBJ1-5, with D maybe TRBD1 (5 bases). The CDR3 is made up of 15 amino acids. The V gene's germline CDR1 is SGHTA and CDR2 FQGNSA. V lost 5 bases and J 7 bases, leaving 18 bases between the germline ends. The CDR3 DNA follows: TGTGCCAGCAGCCTAAGATCGGGGGTTGAACAGCCCCAGCATTTT. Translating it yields CASSLRSGVEQPQHF.

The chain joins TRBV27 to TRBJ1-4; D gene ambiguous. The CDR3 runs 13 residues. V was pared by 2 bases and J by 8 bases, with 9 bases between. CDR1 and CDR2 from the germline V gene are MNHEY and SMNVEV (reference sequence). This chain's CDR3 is CASSLRREEKLFF. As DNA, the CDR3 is TGTGCCAGCAGTTTAAGGAGGGAGGAAAAACTGTTTTTT.

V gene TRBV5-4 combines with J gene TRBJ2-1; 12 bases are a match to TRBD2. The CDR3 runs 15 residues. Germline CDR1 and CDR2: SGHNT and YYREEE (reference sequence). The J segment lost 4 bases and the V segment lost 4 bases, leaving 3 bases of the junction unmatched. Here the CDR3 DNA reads TGTGCCAGCAGCCCGACTAGCGGGGGATACAATGAGCAGTTCTTC. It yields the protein CASSPTSGGYNEQFF.

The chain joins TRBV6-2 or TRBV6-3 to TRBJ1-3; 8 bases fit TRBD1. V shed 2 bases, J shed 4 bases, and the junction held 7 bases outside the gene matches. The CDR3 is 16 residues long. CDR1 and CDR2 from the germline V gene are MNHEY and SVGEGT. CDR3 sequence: CASSYTGRGQGNTIYF. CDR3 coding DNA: TGTGCCAGCAGTTACACAGGCAGGGGGCAAGGAAACACCATATATTTT.

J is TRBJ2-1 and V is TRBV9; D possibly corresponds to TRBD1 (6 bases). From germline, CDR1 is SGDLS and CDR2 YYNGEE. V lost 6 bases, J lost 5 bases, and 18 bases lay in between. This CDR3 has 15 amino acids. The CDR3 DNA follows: TGTGCCAGCAACAGCCGGGACACATACGACAATGAGCAGTTCTTC. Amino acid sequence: CASNSRDTYDNEQFF. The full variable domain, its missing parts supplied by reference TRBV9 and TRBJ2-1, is DSGVTQTPKHLITATGQRVTLRCSPRSGDLSVYWYQQSLDQGLQFLIQYYNGEERAKGNILERFSAQQFPDLHSELNLSSLELGDSALYFCASNSRDTYDNEQFFGPGTRLTVL.

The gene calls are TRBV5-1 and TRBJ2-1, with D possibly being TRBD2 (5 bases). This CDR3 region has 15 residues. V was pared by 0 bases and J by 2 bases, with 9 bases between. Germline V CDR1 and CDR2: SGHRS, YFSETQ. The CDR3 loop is CASSLVLAPYNEQFF. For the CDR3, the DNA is TGCGCCAGCAGCTTGGTTCTAGCCCCCTACAATGAGCAGTTCTTC.

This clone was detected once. The CDR3 here is CASSTGSGANVLTF. CDR3 bases: TGTGCCAGCTCAACAGGATCTGGGGCCAACGTCCTGACTTTC. The chain is built from TRBV18 and TRBJ2-6; the D gene is possibly TRBD1 (5 bases). The CDR3 runs 14 residues. V dropped 5 bases and J dropped 1 base, with 6 bases sitting between them. From germline, CDR1 is KGHSH and CDR2 LQKENI.

CDR3 in amino acids: CASSPQGQLIYEQYF. The CDR3 coding sequence is TGTGCCAGCAGCCCTCAGGGACAGCTGATCTACGAGCAGTACTTC. The V call is TRBV7-9, the J call TRBJ2-7; 7 bases fit TRBD1. With 5 bases clipped from V and 3 bases from J, the junction kept 10 bases outside the gene matches. The length of the CDR3 is 15 residues. Per the germline V gene, CDR1 is SEHNR and CDR2 is FQNEAQ (reference sequence).

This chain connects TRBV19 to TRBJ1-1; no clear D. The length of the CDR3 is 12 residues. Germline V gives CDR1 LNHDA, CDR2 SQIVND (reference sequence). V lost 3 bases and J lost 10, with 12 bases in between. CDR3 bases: TGTGCCAGTAGTATCCGCCCAGGCAGAGCTTTCTTT. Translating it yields CASSIRPGRAFF.

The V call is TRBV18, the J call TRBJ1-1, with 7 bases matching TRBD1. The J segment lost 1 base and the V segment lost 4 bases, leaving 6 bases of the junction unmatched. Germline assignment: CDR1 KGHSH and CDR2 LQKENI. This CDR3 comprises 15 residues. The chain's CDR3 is CASSLRQGGNTEAFF. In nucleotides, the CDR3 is TGTGCCAGCTCACTTCGACAGGGTGGGAACACTGAAGCTTTCTTT. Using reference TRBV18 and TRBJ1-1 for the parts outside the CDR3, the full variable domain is NAGVMQNPRHLVRRRGQEARLRCSPMKGHSHVYWYRQLPEEGLKFMVYLQKENIIDESGMPKERFSAEFPKEGPSILRIQQVVRGDSAAYFCASSLRQGGNTEAFFGQGTRLTVV.

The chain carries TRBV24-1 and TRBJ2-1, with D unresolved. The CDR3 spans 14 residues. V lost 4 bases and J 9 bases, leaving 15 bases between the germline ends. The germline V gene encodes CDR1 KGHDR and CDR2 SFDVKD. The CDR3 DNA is TGTGCCACCAGTGACCCCTTAGTGTCCGGTGAGCAGTTCTTC. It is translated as CATSDPLVSGEQFF.

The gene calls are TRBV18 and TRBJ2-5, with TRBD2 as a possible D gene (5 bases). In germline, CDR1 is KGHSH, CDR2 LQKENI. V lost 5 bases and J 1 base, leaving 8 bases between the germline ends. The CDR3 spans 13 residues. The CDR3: CASSKAVQETQYF. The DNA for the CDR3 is TGTGCCAGCTCAAAAGCGGTCCAAGAGACCCAGTACTTC. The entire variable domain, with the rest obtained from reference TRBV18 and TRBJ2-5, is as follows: NAGVMQNPRHLVRRRGQEARLRCSPMKGHSHVYWYRQLPEEGLKFMVYLQKENIIDESGMPKERFSAEFPKEGPSILRIQQVVRGDSAAYFCASSKAVQETQYFGPGTRLLVL.

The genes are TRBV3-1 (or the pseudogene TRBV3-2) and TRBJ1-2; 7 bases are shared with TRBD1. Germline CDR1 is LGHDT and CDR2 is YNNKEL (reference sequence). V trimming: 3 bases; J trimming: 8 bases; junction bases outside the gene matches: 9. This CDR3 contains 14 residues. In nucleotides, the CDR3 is TGTGCCAGCAGCCATTCACAGGGGCCGTGGGGCTACACCTTC. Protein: CASSHSQGPWGYTF.

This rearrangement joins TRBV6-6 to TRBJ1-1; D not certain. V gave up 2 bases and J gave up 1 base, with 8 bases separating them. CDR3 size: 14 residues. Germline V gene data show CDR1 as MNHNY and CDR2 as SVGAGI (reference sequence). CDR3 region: CASSYGSGNTEAFF. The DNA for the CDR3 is TGTGCCAGCAGTTACGGGTCAGGGAACACTGAAGCTTTCTTT.

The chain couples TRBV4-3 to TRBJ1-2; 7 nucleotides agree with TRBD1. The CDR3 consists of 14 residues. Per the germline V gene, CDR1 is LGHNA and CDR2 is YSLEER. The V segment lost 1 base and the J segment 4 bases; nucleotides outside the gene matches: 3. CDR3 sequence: CASSQVQGSYGYTF. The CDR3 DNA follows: TGCGCCAGCAGCCAAGTACAGGGGAGCTATGGCTACACCTTC.

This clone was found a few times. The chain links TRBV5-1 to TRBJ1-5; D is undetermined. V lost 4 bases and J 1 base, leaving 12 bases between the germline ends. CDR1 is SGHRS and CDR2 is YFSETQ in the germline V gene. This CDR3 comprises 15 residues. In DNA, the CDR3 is TGCGCCAGCAGCCTGGCGGGTACCAGCAATCAGCCCCAGCATTTT. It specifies CASSLAGTSNQPQHF.

The CDR3 DNA reads TGTGCCAGCAGCCAAGATCCCAGCGCAACTAATGAAAAACTGTTTTTT. Translating it yields CASSQDPSATNEKLFF. This rearrangement joins TRBV4-2 to TRBJ1-4; no firm D call. V lost 0 bases to trimming and J lost 0 bases, with 8 bases between them. Germline V CDR1 and CDR2: LGHNA, YNFKEQ. The CDR3 contains 16 residues.